What follows are 17 T cell receptor beta chains derived from one specimen sequenced in a study of technical replicates of blood from several donors. This table comes from immunoSEQ multiplex PCR, and its TCRdb copy is limited to in-frame clones, with some not included. The sample yields around 70,000 clones, 95% seen once. Source material: T cells isolated from PBMCs. The receptors shown here come from a human donor in good health.

This chain connects TRBV6-1 to TRBJ1-5; maybe TRBD1 (6 bases). V was pared by 6 bases and J by 3 bases, with 12 bases between. The germline V gene encodes CDR1 MNHNS and CDR2 SASEGT. The CDR3 length is 14 residues. DNA for the CDR3: TGTGCCAGCAGCTTGGACAGTGTCAATCAGCCCCAGCATTTT. Its translation: CASSLDSVNQPQHF.

The rearrangement uses TRBV7-9 and TRBJ2-1; 7 bases align to TRBD2. V shed 10 bases, J shed 2 bases, and the junction held 8 bases outside the gene matches. Per germline, CDR1 SEHNR and CDR2 FQNEAQ (reference sequence). The CDR3 totals 14 residues. Here the CDR3 DNA reads TGTGCCACCGGGGCGGGAGCGACCTACAATGAGCAGTTCTTC. This encodes CATGAGATYNEQFF.

The chain uses TRBV5-1 and TRBJ2-2; 8 nucleotides agree with TRBD1. CDR1 and CDR2 from the germline V gene are SGHRS and YFSETQ. CDR3 size: 16 residues. Unmatched junction bases numbered 8, after V lost 1 base and J lost 6 bases. CDR3 protein: CASSLKLQGGSGELFF. In DNA form, the CDR3 reads TGCGCCAGCAGCTTGAAGCTACAGGGGGGATCCGGGGAGCTGTTTTTT.

The chain carries TRBV5-4 and TRBJ2-3, with 7 positions matching TRBD1. Unmatched junction bases numbered 4, after V lost 5 bases and J lost 4 bases. Germline values: CDR1 SGHNT, CDR2 YYREEE (reference sequence). The length of the CDR3 is 13 residues. CDR3 residues: CASRDRLADTQYF. DNA for the CDR3: TGTGCCAGCAGGGACAGGTTGGCAGATACGCAGTATTTT.

This clone was seen just once. V gene TRBV6-1 combines with J gene TRBJ2-1; D not resolved. This CDR3 comprises 16 residues. CDR1 MNHNS and CDR2 SASEGT come from the germline V gene. V was trimmed by 1 base and J by 5 bases, leaving 15 bases between them. This CDR3 reads CASSEVTPLSDNEQFF. The CDR3 DNA is TGTGCCAGCAGTGAAGTAACGCCCTTGAGTGACAATGAGCAGTTCTTC.

CDR3 loop: CASSLGDWTGGLDTQYF. In DNA form, the CDR3 reads TGTGCCAGCAGCTTAGGGGACTGGACAGGGGGCCTAGATACGCAGTATTTT. The chain is built from TRBV11-2 and TRBJ2-3; 11 bases agree with TRBD1. The CDR3 length is 17 residues. V lost 1 base, J lost 5 bases, and 8 bases stayed unmatched. Germline V gives CDR1 SGHAT, CDR2 FQNNGV.

The chain links TRBV4-1 to TRBJ2-2; 13 bases map to TRBD2. CDR3 length equals 21 residues. Trimming took 2 bases from V and 7 from J; bases not matched to a gene: 19. From germline, CDR1 is MGHRA and CDR2 YSYEKL. CDR3 residues: CASSQRGLAGASNQPGGELFF. In DNA form, the CDR3 reads TGCGCCAGCAGCCAACGAGGACTAGCGGGAGCCTCAAATCAGCCGGGCGGGGAGCTGTTTTTT.

CDR3 in amino acids: CASSPHDWDQPQHF. In nucleotides, the CDR3 is TGTGCCAGCAGCCCCCATGACTGGGATCAGCCCCAGCATTTT. V and J are TRBV4-2 and TRBJ1-5; D remains unclear. Trimming took off 4 bases at V and 5 bases at J, with 12 bases between the two ends. Germline-derived CDR1 and CDR2 are LGHNA and YNFKEQ. The CDR3 runs 14 residues.

The CDR3 DNA reads TGTGCCAGCAGTGATTTGGGCTTTGGGGCCAACGTCCTGACTTTC. It yields the protein CASSDLGFGANVLTF. J is TRBJ2-6 and V is TRBV2; D ambiguous. With 3 bases removed from V and 3 bases from J, the gap between germline ends came to 9 bases. This CDR3 has 15 residues. Germline V CDR1 and CDR2: SNHLY, FYNNEI.

This clone was observed a handful of times. J is TRBJ2-7 and V is TRBV27; TRBD1 matches 8 bases. V lost 6 bases and J lost 4; bases outside the gene matches: 5. The CDR3 has 13 amino acids. The germline V gene encodes CDR1 MNHEY and CDR2 SMNVEV (reference sequence). CDR3 DNA: TGTGCCAGCAGACTACAGGGGGAATACGAGCAGTACTTC. Amino acids: CASRLQGEYEQYF.

The chain has TRBV7-9 and TRBJ1-4; 7 bases fit TRBD1. This CDR3 contains 18 residues. V gave up 2 bases and J gave up 8 bases; unmatched junction bases: 17. Germline V gene lookup returns CDR1 SEHNR and CDR2 FQNEAQ (reference sequence). DNA of the CDR3: TGTGCCAGCAGCTTATCTTTCTTCGGAAAACAGGGGCGGGAAAAACTGTTTTTT. Protein product: CASSLSFFGKQGREKLFF.

The chain carries TRBV27 and TRBJ1-4, with D possibly matching TRBD1 (6 bases). Germline CDR1 is MNHEY and CDR2 is SMNVEV (reference sequence). The CDR3 has 14 residues. V lost 5 bases, J lost 4 bases, and 11 bases lay in between. The CDR3 DNA sequence: TGTGCCAGCAGTATCAGGGGCCATAATGAAAAACTGTTTTTT. This encodes CASSIRGHNEKLFF.

V gene TRBV30 combines with J gene TRBJ2-5; 8 bases are shared with TRBD2. The ends lost 4 bases at V and 1 base at J; junction bases unmatched: 2. CDR1 GTSNPN and CDR2 SVGIG come from the germline V gene (reference sequence). The CDR3 contains 13 residues. Written as DNA, the CDR3 is TGTGCCTGGACTAGCGGGTTCCAAGAGACCCAGTACTTC. Its translation: CAWTSGFQETQYF.

V and J are TRBV6-1 and TRBJ2-7; 9 bases match TRBD2. CDR3 length equals 13 residues. Germline lookup yields CDR1 MNHNS and CDR2 SASEGT. V shed 4 bases and J 5 bases; nucleotides not matched to a gene: 3. The CDR3 DNA sequence: TGTGCCAGCAGTGTTTCTAGCGGGGACGAGCAGTACTTC. Its protein product is CASSVSSGDEQYF.

This clone was observed once. The chain carries TRBV19 and TRBJ2-1; the D gene is possibly TRBD2 (6 bases). This CDR3 is built from 16 residues. CDR1 is LNHDA, CDR2 SQIVND, per germline (reference sequence). V was pared by 7 bases and J by 0 bases, with 16 bases between. CDR3 in amino acids: CASTRTGLSSYNEQFF. The CDR3 region has the DNA TGTGCCAGTACCCGAACAGGACTAAGCTCCTACAATGAGCAGTTCTTC.

The gene calls are TRBV29-1 and TRBJ1-1; perhaps TRBD1 as D (6 bases). This CDR3 is built from 15 residues. Germline CDR1 is SQVTM and CDR2 is ANQGSEA. V lost 4 bases and J lost 4, with 19 bases in between. In DNA, the CDR3 is TGCAGCGTTGGAATTTTTAGGACAGAGGGCACTGAAGCTTTCTTT. Translation gives CSVGIFRTEGTEAFF.

The chain employs TRBV15 and TRBJ2-3; 9 bases are a match to TRBD1. Germline lookup yields CDR1 LNHNV and CDR2 YYDKDF (reference sequence). The CDR3 loop spans 15 amino acids. V shed 4 bases, J shed 7 bases, and the junction held 9 bases outside the gene matches. CDR3 sequence reads: CATSKGQGGRNTQYF. The CDR3 DNA sequence: TGTGCCACCAGCAAGGGACAGGGTGGTAGAAATACGCAGTATTTT.